This T cell receptor beta chain was sequenced in a study of CD8 T cells in ankylosing spondylitis. Study-wide points: The study identified a TCR beta motif of several highly homologous variants that appeared characteristic of ankylosing spondylitis blood.

As regards this clonotype: Its cognate antigen is unknown. A clone one base away is much larger, so this may be a read error.

This CDR3 spans 18 amino acids. CDR1 MNHEY and CDR2 SVGEGT come from the germline V gene. The J segment lost 5 bases and the V segment lost 5 bases, leaving 13 bases of the junction unmatched. TCRdb called the 5' RACE reads again in MiXCR, with one record for every CDR3 protein. The data show roughly 100,000 distinct CDR3 sequences, 7.5% to 9% seen once. The sample consisted of blood, either unsorted or a sorted T cell fraction (not recorded which). The chain joins TRBV6-2 or TRBV6-3 to TRBJ2-2; 11 positions match TRBD2. This TCR derives from a male donor with ankylosing spondylitis or in good health (not recorded which). CDR3 coding DNA: TGTGCCAGCAGTACACGGTTTGGGACTAGCGGCCGTACCGGGGAGCTGTTTTTT. Translated, it gives CASSTRFGTSGRTGELFF.